This T cell receptor beta chain was captured in a study of OX40 agonist ivuxolimab in advanced cancers. Looking at the study overall: Cancers in dose escalation were hepatocellular, melanoma, renal cell and head and neck.

Overall study results and limits: Among T cells, CD8+ cells averaged more expanded clones than CD4+ cells.

Generated by immunoSEQ multiplex PCR, the TCRdb table keeps only in-frame clones and is missing some. The table shows 7,000 to 9,500 clones, with about 88% occurring only once. Germline assignment: CDR1 MNHEY and CDR2 SVGAGI. The V end lost 7 bases, the J end lost 3 bases, and 11 bases lay between the germline ends. The CDR3 length is 13 residues. This clone showed up just a few times. The antigen is unknown. At the DNA level, this CDR3 is encoded by other sequences in the same sample as well. This TCR was sampled from an adult with an advanced solid tumor such as melanoma, head and neck, liver or kidney cancer. The chain employs TRBV6-5 and TRBJ2-3, with unresolved D. Sequenced here: CD4+ or CD8+ T cells sorted from blood, sampled in a trial of the OX40 agonist ivuxolimab. CDR3 nucleotide sequence: TGTGCCAGCACCCCCGCCGGGACAGATACGCAGTATTTT. As protein: CASTPAGTDTQYF.